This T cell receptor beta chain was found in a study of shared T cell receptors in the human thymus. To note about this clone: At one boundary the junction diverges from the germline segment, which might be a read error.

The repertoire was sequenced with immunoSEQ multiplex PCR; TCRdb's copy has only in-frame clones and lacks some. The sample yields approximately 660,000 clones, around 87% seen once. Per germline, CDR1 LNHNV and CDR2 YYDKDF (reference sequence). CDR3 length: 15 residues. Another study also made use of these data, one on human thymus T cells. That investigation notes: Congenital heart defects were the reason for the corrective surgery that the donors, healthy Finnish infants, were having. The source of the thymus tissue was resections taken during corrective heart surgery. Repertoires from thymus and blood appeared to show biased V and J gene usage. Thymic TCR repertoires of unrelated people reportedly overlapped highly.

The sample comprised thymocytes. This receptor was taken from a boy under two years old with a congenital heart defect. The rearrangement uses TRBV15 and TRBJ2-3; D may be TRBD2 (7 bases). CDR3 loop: CATSPQGGGTDTQYF. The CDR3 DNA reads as TGTGCCACCAGCCCTCAGGGCGGGGGCACGGATACGCAGTATTTT.